The entry below describes one T cell receptor beta chain. Its binding antigen is unknown. No clone much larger than this one lies a single base away; base qualities are absent. The data derive from a study of human thymus T cells (dated by TCRdb to the early 2020s). For context, the study as a whole: The study described the TCR alpha and beta repertoires in fewer than 10 infant thymus samples and a few matching peripheral blood samples. The infant donors were roughly 6 to 250 days old, and the cohort included over 5 males and two females. Overall study outcomes, separate from this receptor: Both the thymic and the peripheral blood repertoires appeared to show biased V and J gene segment usage. On average, approximately 860,000 unique TCRB clonotypes were obtained from thymus samples, compared with 70,000 to 90,000 from blood samples.

Immunologically healthy infants undergoing open corrective cardiac surgery for congenital heart defects in Finland were used as donors. During surgery, a small about 0.45-1 mL aliquot of peripheral blood was collected from four of the eight donors. Genomic DNA from blood samples was extracted from all available leukocytes rather than from a fixed cell number. ACK lysis buffer was used to remove erythrocytes from blood, and the leukocytes were stored at -70 degrees C as pellets. A QIAsymphony instrument was used to extract genomic DNA from frozen cell pellets. Using the immunoSEQ multiplex PCR assay, the TCRB and TCRAD loci were amplified from a standardized quantity of quality-controlled genomic DNA. The amplicons covered the V(D)J region and were long enough to include the CDR3 and to identify the V and J genes. Through the commercial immunoSEQ service, the amplicons were sequenced on an Illumina platform. Per the original workflow: Corrections for primer bias and sequencing errors followed previously described methods, while TCRAD and TCRB definitions were based on the IMGT database. immunoSEQ Analyzer 3.0 and VDJTools were used for repertoire analysis, which covered basic statistics, V/J segment usage, diversity estimates, rarefaction and pairwise overlap. Chao1, ChaoE, Efron-Thisted, Shannon and inverse Simpson indices were used to estimate diversity, which was also estimated on datasets down-sampled to the smallest sample. Repertoire overlap was determined by strict matching of CDR3 nucleotide sequence, V gene and J gene, and Jaccard-based multidimensional scaling clustering was applied. TCRdb took over this immuneACCESS table, retaining in-frame rearrangements with V and J assigned. Such tables are incomplete; in checked studies, under half of the missing clones stem from an unresolved V gene, and the remainder is unexplained. V and J calls plus clone size are reproduced from that table; the DNA served to infer D and trimming. Recorded for this sample are 57,000 or so clones; approximately 93% of them occurred a single time. The leading ten clones occupy approximately 5.9% of the sample.

The CDR3 holds 15 amino acids from the cysteine to the phenylalanine. Only the CDR3 DNA is retained, 45 bases long and in frame from the first base. Based on the germline V gene (reference sequence), the CDR1 and CDR2 sequences are SEHNR and FQNEAQ. Trimming takes 5 bases off V and 6 bases off J; junction bases not matched to a gene: 10. Input material: blood. This clonotype was sampled from a boy under two years old with a congenital heart defect but otherwise immunologically healthy. The chain uses TRBV7-9 and TRBJ2-3, with 8 bases aligning to TRBD2. In nucleotide form, the sequence is TGTGCCAGCAGCCGTCCCGGGACTAGTGGCGATACGCAGTATTTT. This codes for CASSRPGTSGDTQYF.